This T cell receptor (beta chain) appears in the sequencing data of a study of shared clonotypes between healthy human individuals. Replicate PCRs for sorted subsets used 200 ng DNA; this equaled 25,000 to 30,000 T cell genomes. Measured with immunoSEQ multiplex PCR; TCRdb has only the in-frame clones, and not every one. The table has around 940,000 clones, 76% seen once. The CDR3 totals 15 residues. Germline trimming cut 6 bases from V and 4 bases from J; bases unmatched to any gene: 10. The germline gives CDR1 LNHDA, CDR2 SQIVND (reference sequence). The TCR originated in a young man in good health. What was sequenced was memory CD4+ T cells sorted from blood. Subset noted: CD45RA-negative fraction. The chain carries TRBV19 and TRBJ1-1, with TRBD1 matching 8 bases. In nucleotides, the CDR3 is TGTGCCAGTAGCCCACAGGGGGGGGTTAGCACTGAAGCTTTCTTT. As protein: CASSPQGGVSTEAFF.